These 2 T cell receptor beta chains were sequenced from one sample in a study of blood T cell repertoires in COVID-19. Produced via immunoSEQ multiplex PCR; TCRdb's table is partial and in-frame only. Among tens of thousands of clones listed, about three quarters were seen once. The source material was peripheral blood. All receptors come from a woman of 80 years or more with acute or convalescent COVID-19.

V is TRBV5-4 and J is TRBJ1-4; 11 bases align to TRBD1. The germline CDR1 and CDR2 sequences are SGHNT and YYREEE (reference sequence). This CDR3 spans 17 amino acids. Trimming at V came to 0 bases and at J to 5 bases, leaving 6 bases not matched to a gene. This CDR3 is CASSLGGTGGGNEKLFF. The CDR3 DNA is TGTGCCAGCAGCTTGGGCGGGACAGGGGGAGGCAATGAAAAACTGTTTTTT. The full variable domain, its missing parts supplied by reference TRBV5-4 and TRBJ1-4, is ETGVTQSPTHLIKTRGQQVTLRCSSQSGHNTVSWYQQALGQGPQFIFQYYREEENGRGNFPPRFSGLQFPNYSSELNVNALELDDSALYLCASSLGGTGGGNEKLFFGSGTQLSVL.

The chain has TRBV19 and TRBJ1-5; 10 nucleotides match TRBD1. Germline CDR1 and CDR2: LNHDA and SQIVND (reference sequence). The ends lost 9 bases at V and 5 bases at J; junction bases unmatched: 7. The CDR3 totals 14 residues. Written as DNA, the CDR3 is TGTGCCAGCAAACTCGGGACAGGGGATCAGCCCCAGCATTTT. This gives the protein CASKLGTGDQPQHF.